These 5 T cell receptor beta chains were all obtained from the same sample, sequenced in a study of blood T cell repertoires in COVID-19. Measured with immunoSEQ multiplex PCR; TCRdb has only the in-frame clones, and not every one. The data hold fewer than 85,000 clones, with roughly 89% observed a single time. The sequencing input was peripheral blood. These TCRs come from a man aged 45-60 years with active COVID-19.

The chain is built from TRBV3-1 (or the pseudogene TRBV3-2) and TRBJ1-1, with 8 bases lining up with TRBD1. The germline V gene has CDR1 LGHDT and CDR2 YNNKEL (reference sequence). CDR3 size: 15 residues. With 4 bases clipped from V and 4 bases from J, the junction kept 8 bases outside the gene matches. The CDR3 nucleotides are TGTGCCAGCAGCCTATCAGGACAGGGCGGCACTGAAGCTTTCTTT. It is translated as CASSLSGQGGTEAFF.

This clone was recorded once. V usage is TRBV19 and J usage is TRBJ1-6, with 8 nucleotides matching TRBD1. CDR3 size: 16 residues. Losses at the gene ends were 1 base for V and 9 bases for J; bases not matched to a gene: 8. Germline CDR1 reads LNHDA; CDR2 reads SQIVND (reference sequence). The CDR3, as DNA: TGTGCCAGTAGTATAGTGGCAGGGGGCGCCGGTTCACCCCTCCACTTT. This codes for CASSIVAGGAGSPLHF.

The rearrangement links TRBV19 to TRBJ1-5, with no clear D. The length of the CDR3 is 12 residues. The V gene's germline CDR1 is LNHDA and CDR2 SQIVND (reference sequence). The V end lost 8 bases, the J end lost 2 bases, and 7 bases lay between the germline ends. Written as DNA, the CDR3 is TGTGCCAGTCGCGGGGGCAATCAGCCCCAGCATTTT. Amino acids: CASRGGNQPQHF.

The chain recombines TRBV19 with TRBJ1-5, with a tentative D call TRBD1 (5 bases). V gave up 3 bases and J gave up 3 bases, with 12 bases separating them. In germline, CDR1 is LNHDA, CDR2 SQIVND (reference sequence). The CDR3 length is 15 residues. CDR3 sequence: CASSIDRVYNQPQHF. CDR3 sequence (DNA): TGTGCCAGTAGTATCGACAGAGTTTACAATCAGCCCCAGCATTTT.

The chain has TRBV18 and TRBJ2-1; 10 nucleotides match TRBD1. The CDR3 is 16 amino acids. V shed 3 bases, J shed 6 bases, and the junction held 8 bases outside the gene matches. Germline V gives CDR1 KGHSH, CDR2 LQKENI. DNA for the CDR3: TGTGCCAGCTCACCGGCCGGGACAGGGGTAGTCAATGAGCAGTTCTTC. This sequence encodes CASSPAGTGVVNEQFF.